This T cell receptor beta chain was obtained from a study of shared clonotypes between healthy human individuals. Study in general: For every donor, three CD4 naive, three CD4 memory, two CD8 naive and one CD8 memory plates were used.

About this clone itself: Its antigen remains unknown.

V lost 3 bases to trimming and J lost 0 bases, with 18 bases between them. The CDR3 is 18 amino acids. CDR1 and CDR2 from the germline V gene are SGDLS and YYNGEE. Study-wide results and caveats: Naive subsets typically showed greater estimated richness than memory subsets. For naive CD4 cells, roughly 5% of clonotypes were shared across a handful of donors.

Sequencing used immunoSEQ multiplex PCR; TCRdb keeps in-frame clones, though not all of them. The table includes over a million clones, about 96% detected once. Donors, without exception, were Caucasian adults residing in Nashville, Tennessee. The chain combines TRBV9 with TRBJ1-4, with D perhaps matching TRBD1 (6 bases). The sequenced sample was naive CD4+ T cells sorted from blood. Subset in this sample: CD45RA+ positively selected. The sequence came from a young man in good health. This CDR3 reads CASSATGHSYSTNEKLFF. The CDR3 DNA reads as TGTGCCAGCAGCGCTACAGGGCACTCTTACTCAACTAATGAAAAACTGTTTTTT.